This T cell receptor beta chain appears in the sequencing data of a study of cytomegalovirus exposure and HLA in healthy donors. General observations from the study: Most TCR sequences were rare, but some public TCRs occurred in many donors. For most subjects, TCR beta sequences were reported to predict HLA-A and HLA-B alleles with accuracy.

Turning to this clone: Its antigen is not known.

Vbeta (60) and Jbeta (13) primers were used in the PCR. Produced via immunoSEQ multiplex PCR; TCRdb's table is partial and in-frame only. This sample's table reports approximately 72,000 clones. Trimming removed 6 bases from V and 4 bases from J; junction bases left unmatched: 7. CDR1 and CDR2 from the germline V gene are MNHEY and SVGAGI. CDR3 size: 14 residues. The clonotype was recovered from a woman in her thirties or forties in good health and CMV-seropositive. The sample was PBMCs. The rearrangement links TRBV6-5 to TRBJ1-2, with 8 bases fitting TRBD1. The chain's CDR3 is CASRLGQDTYGYTF. The DNA for the CDR3 is TGTGCCAGCAGGTTGGGACAGGATACCTATGGCTACACCTTC.